The T cell receptor beta chain described here comes from a study of neurological immune-mediated disorders. TCRdb passed the 5' RACE reads through MiXCR, listing each CDR3 protein once. The table has 65,000 to 75,000 distinct CDR3 sequences, roughly 5% seen once. CDR1 is SGHVS and CDR2 is FNYEAQ in the germline V gene. The CDR3 extends over 13 amino acids. V was pared by 5 bases and J by 5 bases, with 10 bases between. A few counts support this clonotype. The receptor was derived from a human donor with multiple sclerosis. The donor label of this sample is uncertain. Sequenced input: PBMCs. The rearrangement links TRBV7-6 to TRBJ2-1; D uncertain. CDR3 DNA: TGTGCCAGCAGCCCCCCTGGACACAATGAGCAGTTCTTC. Its protein product is CASSPPGHNEQFF.